These 7 T cell receptor beta chains were all obtained from the same sample, sequenced in a study of shared clonotypes between healthy human individuals. Produced via immunoSEQ multiplex PCR; TCRdb's table is partial and in-frame only. Of about 1.5 million clones detected, approximately 98% appear once; the ten largest clones hold roughly 0.45%. The sample was naive CD4+ T cells sorted from blood. Indicated subset: CD45RA+ positively selected. The receptors here all came from a man aged 25-40 years in good health.

The V gene is TRBV10-1, the J gene TRBJ2-1; 9 positions agree with TRBD1. Trimming took 2 bases from V and 3 from J; bases not matched to a gene: 11. This CDR3 spans 18 amino acids. The V gene's germline CDR1 is WNHNN and CDR2 SYGVQD (reference sequence). CDR3 nucleotide sequence: TGCGCCAGCAGTGAGAACAAACTACGGGACAGGGTCTACAATGAGCAGTTCTTC. It specifies CASSENKLRDRVYNEQFF.

The chain carries TRBV2 and TRBJ2-1; TRBD2 agrees at 9 bases. The length of the CDR3 is 15 residues. V shed 4 bases, J shed 7 bases, and the junction held 8 bases outside the gene matches. In germline, CDR1 is SNHLY, CDR2 FYNNEI. CDR3 coding DNA: TGTGCCAGCAGTGGAGTAGCGGGAGTCCTGAATGAGCAGTTCTTC. Amino acids: CASSGVAGVLNEQFF.

The CDR3 loop is CAWTSLFEGNEQFF. The CDR3 bases are TGTGCCTGGACTAGCCTGTTTGAGGGCAATGAGCAGTTCTTC. The rearrangement joins TRBV30 to TRBJ2-1; a weak D match, TRBD2 (5 bases). The V end lost 4 bases, the J end lost 6 bases, and 16 bases lay between the germline ends. Germline V lookup: CDR1 GTSNPN, CDR2 SVGIG (reference sequence). The CDR3 loop spans 14 amino acids. Full variable domain (remainder filled in from reference TRBV30 and TRBJ2-1): SQTIHQWPATLVQPVGSPLSLECTVEGTSNPNLYWYRQAAGRGLQLLFYSVGIGQISSEVPQNLSASRPQDRQFILSSKKLLLSDSGFYLCAWTSLFEGNEQFFGPGTRLTVL.

The genes are TRBV27 and TRBJ2-1, with TRBD2 matching over 13 bases. The junction had 9 bases not matched to a gene; V was cut back by 6 bases and J by 1 base. This CDR3 has 18 residues. Looked up from germline, CDR1 is MNHEY and CDR2 is SMNVEV (reference sequence). The CDR3 DNA reads as TGTGCCAGCAGGAAGACTAGCGGGAGGACGTTTTCCTACAATGAGCAGTTCTTC. Translation gives CASRKTSGRTFSYNEQFF.

The chain is built from TRBV7-8 and TRBJ2-3, with 12 positions matching TRBD2. The V segment lost 7 bases and the J segment 5 bases; nucleotides outside the gene matches: 10. Germline V gene data show CDR1 as SGHVS and CDR2 as FQNEAQ. The CDR3 has 16 residues. The CDR3 bases are TGTGCCAGCAACTGGAGACTAGCGGGAGAGGTAGATACGCAGTATTTT. Translating it yields CASNWRLAGEVDTQYF.

The chain has TRBV5-1 and TRBJ2-5, with D possibly being TRBD1 (5 bases). Between the trimmed V and J ends, which lost 2 bases and 5 bases, there was a span of 10 bases. The CDR3 has 13 amino acids. CDR1 is SGHRS, CDR2 YFSETQ, per germline. Here the CDR3 reads CASSLQDPETQYF. CDR3 in DNA: TGCGCCAGCAGCTTACAGGATCCGGAGACCCAGTACTTC.

The rearrangement links TRBV7-2 to TRBJ2-2; TRBD1 is a possible D gene (5 bases). Trimming pared 2 bases from V and 7 bases from J, leaving 17 bases between. The CDR3 runs 16 residues. Germline loops: CDR1 SGHTA, CDR2 FQGNSA. CDR3 amino acids: CASSLSGRVLIGELFF. DNA for the CDR3: TGTGCCAGCAGCTTATCAGGCAGGGTGCTAATCGGGGAGCTGTTTTTT.